This T cell receptor (beta chain) was found in a study of blood T cell repertoires in COVID-19. Study-wide context: Acute-phase and convalescent COVID-19 samples originated in the United States, Italy and Spain. From T cells, B-cell-depleted T cells, or PBMCs came the material, which was cDNA or gDNA.

Per the germline V gene, CDR1 is GTSNPN and CDR2 is SVGIG (reference sequence). The CDR3 loop spans 16 amino acids. V was trimmed by 2 bases and J by 0 bases, leaving 11 bases between them. Per the study methods: Estimates of nucleated cell counts were drawn from the amplification of reference gene primers. Generated by immunoSEQ multiplex PCR, the TCRdb table keeps only in-frame clones and is missing some. V and J calls and clone size are those listed in that table; D and trimming were worked out from the DNA. The table has around 480,000 clones, approximately 88% seen once. The gene calls are TRBV30 and TRBJ1-6; possibly TRBD1 for D (5 bases). Sequenced: peripheral blood. This clonotype was sampled from a woman aged 45-65 years with COVID-19, enrolled during active disease. This CDR3 reads CAWSQGPSSYNSPLHF. The CDR3, as DNA: TGTGCCTGGAGTCAGGGTCCGAGCTCCTATAATTCACCCCTCCACTTT.